The 16 T cell receptor beta chains reported below all come from one sample, sequenced in a study of CD8+ T cells in alopecia areata. As to treatment: oral pan-JAK inhibitor, 5-10 mg twice daily. Extracted RNA was reverse transcribed, and the resulting cDNA served as sequencing template. Some clones are missing from TCRdb's copy, which holds only in-frame ones; the method was immunoSEQ multiplex PCR. The sample has about 94,000 clones; approximately 70% are singletons. Sequencing used CD8+ T cells sorted from blood, obtained between weeks 44 and 45, from a patient treated with tofacitinib. The receptors shown here come from a human donor with alopecia areata.

This sequence joins TRBV5-1 and TRBJ2-3; 7 bases are shared with TRBD1. This CDR3 contains 15 residues. V shed 0 bases and J 4 bases; nucleotides not matched to a gene: 5. Germline lookup yields CDR1 SGHRS and CDR2 YFSETQ. The CDR3 region is CASSLVGQGADTQYF. CDR3 nucleotides: TGCGCCAGCAGCTTGGTGGGGCAGGGGGCAGATACGCAGTATTTT.

The CDR3: CASSQYRDPIKDQPQHF. The CDR3 DNA is TGCGCCAGCAGCCAATACCGGGACCCCATTAAGGATCAGCCCCAGCATTTT. The gene calls are TRBV4-3 and TRBJ1-5, with D maybe TRBD1 (5 bases). Looked up from germline, CDR1 is LGHNA and CDR2 is YSLEER. The V end was cut by 2 bases, the J end by 5 bases, with 19 bases between. The CDR3 runs to 17 residues.

The chain is built from TRBV5-6 and TRBJ2-7; a possible D gene is TRBD2 (6 bases). This CDR3 spans 12 amino acids. Trimming took 4 bases from V and 6 from J, leaving 11 bases between them. Germline loops: CDR1 SGHDT, CDR2 YYEEEE. CDR3 residues: CASSDLGGEQYF. The CDR3 DNA is TGTGCCAGCAGCGACTTGGGGGGCGAGCAGTACTTC.

The rearrangement links TRBV7-9 to TRBJ2-1; D is unresolved. The length of the CDR3 is 13 residues. The V gene's germline CDR1 is SEHNR and CDR2 FQNEAQ (reference sequence). V was shortened by 2 bases and J by 15 bases, with 17 bases between the two germline ends. Here the CDR3 reads CASSLTLGCWRFF. CDR3 bases: TGTGCCAGCAGCTTAACTCTGGGATGCTGGCGGTTCTTC.

CDR3 in amino acids: CASSLRDRAYEQYF. Here the CDR3 DNA reads TGTGCCAGCAGCTTAAGGGACCGGGCCTACGAGCAGTACTTC. V gene TRBV7-9 combines with J gene TRBJ2-7; tentatively, D is TRBD1 or TRBD2 (5 bases each). The CDR3 runs 14 residues. Trimming stripped 2 bases from V and 2 bases from J, with 10 bases between. Germline loops: CDR1 SEHNR, CDR2 FQNEAQ (reference sequence).

The chain uses TRBV4-1 and TRBJ1-1; D remains ambiguous. From germline, CDR1 is MGHRA and CDR2 YSYEKL. V was trimmed by 3 bases and J by 4 bases, leaving 15 bases between them. CDR3 length: 15 residues. The CDR3 DNA follows: TGCGCCAGCAGCCAGGGAAGGGAAGGACTCACTGAAGCTTTCTTT. Translating it yields CASSQGREGLTEAFF.

Written as DNA, the CDR3 is TGTGCCAGCAGCTTTACCGGGGGCACAGATACGCAGTATTTT. Amino acid sequence: CASSFTGGTDTQYF. The J gene is TRBJ2-3, the V gene TRBV7-3; tentative D call: TRBD2 (5 bases). CDR3 size: 14 residues. With 3 bases removed from V and 1 base from J, the gap between germline ends came to 8 bases. Germline loops: CDR1 SGHTA, CDR2 FQGTGA.

This clone has just a few counts. The chain combines TRBV2 with TRBJ2-1; D remains unclear. The CDR3 covers 13 residues. Germline V gene data show CDR1 as SNHLY and CDR2 as FYNNEI. V was clipped by 3 bases and J by 4 bases, with 7 bases between them. The CDR3 sequence: CASSDIGYNEQFF. The CDR3 nucleotides read TGTGCCAGCAGTGATATAGGATACAATGAGCAGTTCTTC.

The chain employs TRBV19 and TRBJ2-1; 8 bases line up with TRBD2. Germline CDR1 LNHDA, CDR2 SQIVND (reference sequence). CDR3 size: 13 residues. V lost 4 bases to trimming and J lost 7 bases; unmatched junction nucleotides: 3. This CDR3 reads CASSNPSGNEQFF. As DNA, the CDR3 is TGTGCCAGTAGTAACCCTAGCGGGAATGAGCAGTTCTTC.

V is TRBV28 and J is TRBJ1-1; tentatively, D is TRBD1 (6 bases). CDR1 MDHEN and CDR2 SYDVKM come from the germline V gene. The CDR3 extends over 12 amino acids. Trimming pared 6 bases from V and 8 bases from J, leaving 13 bases between. The CDR3 bases are TGTGCCAGCAGCCATGAGGGGACAGAAGCTTTCTTT. It is translated as CASSHEGTEAFF.

This sequence joins TRBV6-1 and TRBJ2-5, with D perhaps matching TRBD2 (6 bases). Per the germline V gene, CDR1 is MNHNS and CDR2 is SASEGT. The CDR3 covers 15 residues. Trimming removed 7 bases at V and 2 bases at J, with 17 bases between. DNA for the CDR3: TGTGCCAGCAAACCGTCCGGGGGATGGCAAGAGACCCAGTACTTC. Protein sequence: CASKPSGGWQETQYF.

The CDR3, as DNA: TGCGCCAGCAGTTACCAGACTCATGCGAGGTCCTACAATGAGCAGTTCTTC. Protein sequence: CASSYQTHARSYNEQFF. The chain couples TRBV10-2 to TRBJ2-1, with D unresolved. Trimming left V 5 bases short and J 1 base short, with 18 bases between. The CDR3 spans 17 residues. Germline CDR1 WSHSY, CDR2 SAAADI.

The rearrangement uses TRBV5-1 and TRBJ2-7; D might be TRBD1 (6 bases). V was cut by 1 base and J by 0 bases, with 11 bases left in between. The CDR3 loop spans 15 amino acids. CDR1 is SGHRS and CDR2 is YFSETQ in the germline V gene. CDR3 DNA: TGCGCCAGCAGCTTGAAACAGGGTAGCTCCTACGAGCAGTACTTC. Amino acid sequence: CASSLKQGSSYEQYF.

As for this clone: The same CDR3 is also encoded by other DNA sequences in this sample. The CDR3 region is CASSPTSGGAYEQYF. CDR3 coding DNA: TGTGCCAGTAGCCCCACTAGCGGGGGAGCCTACGAGCAGTACTTC. This sequence joins TRBV19 and TRBJ2-7; 11 positions agree with TRBD2. The junction had 6 bases not matched to a gene; V was cut back by 6 bases and J by 2 bases. Germline loops: CDR1 LNHDA, CDR2 SQIVND (reference sequence). This CDR3 comprises 15 residues.

This clone was seen a handful of times. The chain is built from TRBV5-1 and TRBJ2-7; 10 bases map to TRBD2. This CDR3 has 15 residues. The germline gives CDR1 SGHRS, CDR2 YFSETQ. J gave up 3 bases and V 5 bases, and 8 bases lay outside the gene matches. For the CDR3, the DNA is TGCGCCAGCAGGGTCACTAGCGGGGATTACTACGAGCAGTACTTC. This translates into CASRVTSGDYYEQYF.

This chain joins TRBV30 and TRBJ1-5; D gene unclear. This CDR3 spans 15 amino acids. CDR1 GTSNPN and CDR2 SVGIG come from the germline V gene (reference sequence). V lost 0 bases and J 2 bases, leaving 11 bases between the germline ends. CDR3 residues: CAWSVGLRGNQPQHF. The CDR3, as DNA: TGTGCCTGGAGTGTTGGACTTCGGGGCAATCAGCCCCAGCATTTT.